Shown below are 16 T cell receptor beta chains from a single sample sequenced in a study of blood T cell repertoires in COVID-19. The data were produced by immunoSEQ multiplex PCR, yet TCRdb's version contains in-frame clones alone and is incomplete. Among hundreds of thousands of clones listed, approximately 90% were seen once. The sequencing sample was made of peripheral blood. The receptor source for this set is a man aged 18 to 35 with active or convalescent COVID-19.

The chain has TRBV19 and TRBJ2-3, with unresolved D. The germline gives CDR1 LNHDA, CDR2 SQIVND (reference sequence). Trimming took off 3 bases at V and 2 bases at J, with 9 bases between the two ends. The CDR3 is 14 residues long. The CDR3: CASSISGYTDTQYF. The CDR3 nucleotides read TGTGCCAGTAGTATCTCCGGGTACACAGATACGCAGTATTTT.

This chain joins TRBV18 and TRBJ1-2; perhaps TRBD1 as D (6 bases). V gave up 0 bases and J gave up 8 bases, with 13 bases separating them. There are 14 residues in the CDR3. Germline CDR1 is KGHSH and CDR2 is LQKENI. The CDR3 DNA follows: TGTGCCAGCTCACCACCCGGCAGGGGAAGAGGCTACACCTTC. This encodes CASSPPGRGRGYTF.

The CDR3 protein is CASSQDLAVQETQYF. In DNA, the CDR3 is TGCGCCAGCAGCCAAGATCTGGCGGTCCAAGAGACCCAGTACTTC. The chain is built from TRBV4-1 and TRBJ2-5; D uncertain. Trimming cost V 0 bases and J 1 base, with 9 bases left between them. The germline V gene has CDR1 MGHRA and CDR2 YSYEKL. CDR3 length: 15 residues.

The chain couples TRBV30 to TRBJ1-1; the match to TRBD1 covers 9 bases. The V gene's germline CDR1 is GTSNPN and CDR2 SVGIG (reference sequence). This CDR3 has 14 residues. J was trimmed by 0 bases and V by 5 bases; bases with no gene match: 4. The CDR3 DNA is TGTGCCTGGGAACAGGGGGCCATGAACACTGAAGCTTTCTTT. It codes for CAWEQGAMNTEAFF.

This chain uses TRBV7-3 with TRBJ2-7; 7 bases map to TRBD2. The CDR3 is 16 residues long. Germline V lookup: CDR1 SGHTA, CDR2 FQGTGA. Trimming took 8 bases from V and 8 from J; bases not matched to a gene: 21. CDR3 nucleotides: TGTGCCAGCCGACGCCCCCCTAGCGGATACCCTACGAAGCAGTACTTC. Its translation is CASRRPPSGYPTKQYF.

The chain uses TRBV25-1 and TRBJ1-3; 11 bases are a match to TRBD1. Trimming took 8 bases from V and 3 from J; bases not matched to a gene: 6. Germline V gives CDR1 MGHDK, CDR2 SYGVNS. The CDR3 contains 15 residues. CDR3 amino acids: CASASGTGGGNTIYF. For the CDR3, the DNA is TGTGCCAGCGCTTCTGGGACAGGGGGTGGAAACACCATATATTTT.

This chain joins TRBV7-6 and TRBJ1-3; D is perhaps TRBD1 (5 bases). V was cut by 6 bases and J by 0 bases, with 15 bases left in between. CDR3 length equals 16 residues. Germline V lookup: CDR1 SGHVS, CDR2 FNYEAQ. CDR3 amino acids: CASRGPRGGSGNTIYF. As DNA, the CDR3 is TGTGCCAGCAGGGGCCCCCGGGGGGGCTCTGGAAACACCATATATTTT.

This clone has just a few counts. The chain uses TRBV28 and TRBJ2-1; possibly TRBD1 for D (6 bases). The CDR3 sequence is 12 residues long. The V gene's germline CDR1 is MDHEN and CDR2 SYDVKM. V gave up 6 bases and J gave up 7 bases, with 10 bases separating them. The CDR3 here is CASRNQGNEQFF. The CDR3 bases are TGTGCCAGCAGAAACCAGGGGAATGAGCAGTTCTTC. The full variable domain, in which reference TRBV28 and TRBJ2-1 provide the parts outside the CDR3, is DVKVTQSSRYLVKRTGEKVFLECVQDMDHENMFWYRQDPGLGLRLIYFSYDVKMKEKGDIPEGYSVSREKKERFSLILESASTNQTSMYLCASRNQGNEQFFGPGTRLTVL.

V and J are TRBV7-6 and TRBJ1-1; 7 bases fit TRBD1. The CDR3 has 15 amino acids. Germline-derived CDR1 and CDR2 are SGHVS and FNYEAQ. Trimming cost V 2 bases and J 4 bases; bases outside gene matches: 7. The CDR3 protein is CASSLQRGPGTEAFF. The CDR3 DNA reads TGTGCCAGCAGCTTACAAAGGGGGCCGGGCACTGAAGCTTTCTTT.

The chain links TRBV5-4 to TRBJ2-3; TRBD2 matches 11 bases. J gave up 1 base and V 5 bases, and 3 bases lay outside the gene matches. The CDR3 contains 15 residues. The germline V gene has CDR1 SGHNT and CDR2 YYREEE (reference sequence). The CDR3 DNA is TGTGCCAGCAGACAGGGACTAGCGGGCACAGATACGCAGTATTTT. It codes for CASRQGLAGTDTQYF.

The chain is built from TRBV27 and TRBJ1-6; D call uncertain. There are 13 residues in the CDR3. Germline V gene data show CDR1 as MNHEY and CDR2 as SMNVEV (reference sequence). V lost 0 bases and J 9 bases, leaving 6 bases between the germline ends. The CDR3 region has the DNA TGTGCCAGCAGTTTATCGTCTAGTTCACCCCTCCACTTT. This codes for CASSLSSSSPLHF.

The chain employs TRBV7-9 and TRBJ1-1; D remains unclear. Germline assignment: CDR1 SEHNR and CDR2 FQNEAQ (reference sequence). CDR3 size: 13 residues. The ends were cut back, 1 base at V and 4 bases at J, with 7 bases in the middle. The CDR3 nucleotides read TGTGCCAGCAGCTTAGTCGGGGTCACTGAAGCTTTCTTT. Protein product: CASSLVGVTEAFF.

The chain links TRBV7-2 to TRBJ2-7; TRBD1 matches at 7 bases. CDR1 and CDR2 (germline): SGHTA, FQGNSA. There are 14 residues in the CDR3. V trimming: 5 bases; J trimming: 4 bases; junction bases outside the gene matches: 8. CDR3 DNA: TGTGCCAGCAGCCAACGACAGGGCGGGTACGAGCAGTACTTC. The encoded protein is CASSQRQGGYEQYF.

The chain uses TRBV28 and TRBJ1-2, with TRBD1 matching 7 bases. This CDR3 is 16 amino acids long. CDR1 and CDR2 from the germline V gene are MDHEN and SYDVKM. With V trimmed by 7 bases and J by 5 bases, 16 bases remained unmatched. The CDR3 reads CASTPQRGGAGYGYTF. In DNA, the CDR3 is TGTGCCAGCACCCCCCAGAGAGGGGGCGCAGGGTATGGCTACACCTTC.

This sequence joins TRBV6-5 and TRBJ2-7, with TRBD1 matching 10 bases. Germline trimming cut 9 bases from V and 6 bases from J; bases unmatched to any gene: 11. The CDR3 is 14 residues long. Per the germline V gene, CDR1 is MNHEY and CDR2 is SVGAGI. The CDR3 reads CASAPGQGTVEQYF. The CDR3 nucleotides read TGTGCCAGTGCTCCGGGACAGGGGACGGTCGAGCAGTACTTC.

The CDR3 coding sequence is TGTGCCAGTAGAATGTCCGGGACAAGGGGTTCTAGGGGCTACACCTTC. Encoded protein: CASRMSGTRGSRGYTF. This chain links TRBV19 with TRBJ1-2, with D maybe TRBD1 (6 bases). Germline CDR1 LNHDA, CDR2 SQIVND (reference sequence). The CDR3 runs 16 residues. V was cut by 6 bases and J by 8 bases, with 25 bases left in between.